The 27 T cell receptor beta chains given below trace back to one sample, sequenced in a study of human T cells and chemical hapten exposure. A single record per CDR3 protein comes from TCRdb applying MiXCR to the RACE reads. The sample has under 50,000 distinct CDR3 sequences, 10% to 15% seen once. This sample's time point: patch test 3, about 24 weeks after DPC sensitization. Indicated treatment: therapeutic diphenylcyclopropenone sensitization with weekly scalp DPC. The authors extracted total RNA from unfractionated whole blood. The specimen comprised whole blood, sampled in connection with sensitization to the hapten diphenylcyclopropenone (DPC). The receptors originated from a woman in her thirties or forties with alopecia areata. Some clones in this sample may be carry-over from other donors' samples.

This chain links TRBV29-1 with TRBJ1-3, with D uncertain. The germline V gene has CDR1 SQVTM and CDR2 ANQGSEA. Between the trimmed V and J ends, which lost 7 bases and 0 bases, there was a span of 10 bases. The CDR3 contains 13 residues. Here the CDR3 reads CSARGSSGNTIYF. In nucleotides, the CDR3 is TGCAGCGCCCGAGGGAGCTCTGGAAACACCATATATTTT. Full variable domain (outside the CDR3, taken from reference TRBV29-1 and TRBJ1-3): SAVISQKPSRDICQRGTSLTIQCQVDSQVTMMFWYRQQPGQSLTLIATANQGSEATYESGFVIDKFPISRPNLTFSTLTVSNMSPEDSSIYLCSARGSSGNTIYFGEGSWLTVV.

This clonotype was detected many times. This CDR3 reads CSVGTSNQPQHF. CDR3 bases: TGCAGCGTTGGGACCTCTAATCAGCCCCAGCATTTT. The chain employs TRBV29-1 and TRBJ1-5; D call uncertain. CDR1 is SQVTM, CDR2 ANQGSEA, per germline. This CDR3 is 12 amino acids long. V dropped 4 bases and J dropped 4 bases, with 8 bases sitting between them.

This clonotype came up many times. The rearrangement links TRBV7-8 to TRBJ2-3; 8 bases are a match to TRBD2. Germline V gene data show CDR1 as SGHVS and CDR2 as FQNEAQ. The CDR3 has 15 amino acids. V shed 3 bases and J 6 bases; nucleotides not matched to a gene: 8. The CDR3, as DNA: TGTGCCAGCAGCTTGGCGACTAGCGATCTGGATACGCAGTATTTT. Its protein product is CASSLATSDLDTQYF.

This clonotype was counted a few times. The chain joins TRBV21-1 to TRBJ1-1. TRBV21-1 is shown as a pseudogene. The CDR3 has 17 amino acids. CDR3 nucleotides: TGTGCCAGCAGCGACCCTCTCTGGAGGAGAAACAACACTGAAGCTTTCTTT. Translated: CASSDPLWRRNNTEAFF.

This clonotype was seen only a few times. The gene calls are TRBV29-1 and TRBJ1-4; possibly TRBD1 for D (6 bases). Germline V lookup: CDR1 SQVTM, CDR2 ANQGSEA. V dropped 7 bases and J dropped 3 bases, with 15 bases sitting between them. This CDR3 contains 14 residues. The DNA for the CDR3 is TGCAGCGCCATCACGGGGGCGGCTAATGAAAAACTGTTTTTT. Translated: CSAITGAANEKLFF.

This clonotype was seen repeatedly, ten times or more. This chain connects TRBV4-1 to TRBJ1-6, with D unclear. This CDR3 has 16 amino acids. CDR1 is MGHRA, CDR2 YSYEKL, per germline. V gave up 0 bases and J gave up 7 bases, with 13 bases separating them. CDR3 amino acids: CASSQEYGLRNSPLHF. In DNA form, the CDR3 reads TGCGCCAGCAGCCAAGAATACGGACTGAGAAATTCACCCCTCCACTTT.

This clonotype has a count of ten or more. The CDR3: CASSYSLANQETQYF. The CDR3 bases are TGTGCCAGCAGTTACTCTCTGGCCAACCAAGAGACCCAGTACTTC. The chain links TRBV6-6 to TRBJ2-5; D is unclear. V was shortened by 0 bases and J by 0 bases, with 8 bases between the two germline ends. Germline CDR1 MNHNY, CDR2 SVGAGI (reference sequence). The CDR3 runs 15 residues.

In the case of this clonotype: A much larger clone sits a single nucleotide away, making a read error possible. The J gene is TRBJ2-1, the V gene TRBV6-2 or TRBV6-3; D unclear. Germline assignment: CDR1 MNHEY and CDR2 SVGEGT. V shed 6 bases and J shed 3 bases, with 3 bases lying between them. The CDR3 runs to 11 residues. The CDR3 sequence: CASRGYNEQFF. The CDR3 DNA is TGTGCCAGCAGGGGCTACAATGAGCAGTTCTTC.

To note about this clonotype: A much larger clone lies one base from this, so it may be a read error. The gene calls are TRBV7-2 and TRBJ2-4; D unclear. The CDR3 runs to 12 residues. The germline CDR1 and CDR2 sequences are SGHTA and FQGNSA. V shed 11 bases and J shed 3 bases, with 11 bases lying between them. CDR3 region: CAGTEDKNIQYF. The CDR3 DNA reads TGTGCCGGCACCGAGGACAAAAACATTCAGTACTTC. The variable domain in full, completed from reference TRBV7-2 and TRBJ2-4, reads GAGVSQSPSNKVTEKGKDVELRCDPISGHTALYWYRQSLGQGLEFLIYFQGNSAPDKSGLPSDRFSAERTGGSVSTLTIQRTQQEDSAVYLCAGTEDKNIQYFGAGTRLSVL.

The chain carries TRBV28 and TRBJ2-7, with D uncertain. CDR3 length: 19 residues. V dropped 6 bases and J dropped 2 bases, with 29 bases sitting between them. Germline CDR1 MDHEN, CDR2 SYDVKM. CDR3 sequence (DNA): TGTGCCAGCAGCCCCCCCTCGACTCAGTTTGTTTTCAGCCCCTACGAGCAGTACTTC. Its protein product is CASSPPSTQFVFSPYEQYF.

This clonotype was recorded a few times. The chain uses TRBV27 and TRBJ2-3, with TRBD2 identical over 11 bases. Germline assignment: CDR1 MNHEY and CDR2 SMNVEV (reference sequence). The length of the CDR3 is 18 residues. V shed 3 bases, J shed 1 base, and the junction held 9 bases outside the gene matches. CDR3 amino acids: CASSFTLAGGPGTDTQYF. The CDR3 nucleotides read TGTGCCAGCAGTTTCACCTTAGCGGGAGGGCCGGGCACAGATACGCAGTATTTT.

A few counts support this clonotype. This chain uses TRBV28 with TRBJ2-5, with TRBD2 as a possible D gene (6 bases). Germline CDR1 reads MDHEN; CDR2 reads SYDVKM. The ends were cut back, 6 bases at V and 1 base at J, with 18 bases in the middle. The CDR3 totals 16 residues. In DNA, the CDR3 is TGTGCCAGCAGCCCCTACCCCATGGGGGGCCAAGAGACCCAGTACTTC. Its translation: CASSPYPMGGQETQYF.

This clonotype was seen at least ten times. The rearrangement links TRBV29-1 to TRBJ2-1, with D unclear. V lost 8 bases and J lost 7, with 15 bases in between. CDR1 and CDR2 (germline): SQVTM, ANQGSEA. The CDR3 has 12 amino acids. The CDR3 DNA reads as TGCAGCATCAAGGAAGGGTTAAATGAGCAGTTCTTC. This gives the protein CSIKEGLNEQFF.

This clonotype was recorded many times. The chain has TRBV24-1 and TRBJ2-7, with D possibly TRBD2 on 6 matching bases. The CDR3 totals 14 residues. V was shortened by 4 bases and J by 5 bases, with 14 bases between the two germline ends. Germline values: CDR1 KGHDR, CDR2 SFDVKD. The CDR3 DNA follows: TGTGCCACCAGTGACACCGGGACTTCAGACGAGCAGTACTTC. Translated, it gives CATSDTGTSDEQYF.

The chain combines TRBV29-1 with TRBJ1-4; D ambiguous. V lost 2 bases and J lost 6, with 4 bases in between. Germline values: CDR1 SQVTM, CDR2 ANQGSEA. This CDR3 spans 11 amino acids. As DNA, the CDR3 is TGCAGCGTTGAACAAGATGAAAAACTGTTTTTT. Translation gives CSVEQDEKLFF.

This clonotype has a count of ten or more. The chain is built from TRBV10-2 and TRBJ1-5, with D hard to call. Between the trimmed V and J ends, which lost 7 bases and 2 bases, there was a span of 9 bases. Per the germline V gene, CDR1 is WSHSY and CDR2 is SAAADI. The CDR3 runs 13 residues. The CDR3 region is CASTNTRNQPQHF. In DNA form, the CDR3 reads TGCGCCAGCACCAACACCCGCAATCAGCCCCAGCATTTT.

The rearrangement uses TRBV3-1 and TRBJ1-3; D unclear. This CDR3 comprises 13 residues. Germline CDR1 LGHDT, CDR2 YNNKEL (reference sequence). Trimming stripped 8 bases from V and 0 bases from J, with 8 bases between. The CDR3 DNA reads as TGTGCCAGCGAAGAGACCTCTGGAAACACCATATATTTT. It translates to CASEETSGNTIYF.

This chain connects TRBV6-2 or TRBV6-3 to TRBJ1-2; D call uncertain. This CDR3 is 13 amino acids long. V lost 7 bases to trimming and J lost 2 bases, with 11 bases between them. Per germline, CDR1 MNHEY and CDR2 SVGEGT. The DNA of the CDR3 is TGTGCCAGCACTCAACCGGCCAACTATGGCTACACCTTC. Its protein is CASTQPANYGYTF.

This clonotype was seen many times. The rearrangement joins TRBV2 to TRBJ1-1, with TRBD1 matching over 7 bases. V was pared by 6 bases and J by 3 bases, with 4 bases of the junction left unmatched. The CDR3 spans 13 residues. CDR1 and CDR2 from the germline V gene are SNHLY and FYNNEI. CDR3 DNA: TGTGCCAGCAGGGCAACAGGGGACACTGAAGCTTTCTTT. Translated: CASRATGDTEAFF. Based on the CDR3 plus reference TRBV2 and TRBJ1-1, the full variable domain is EPEVTQTPSHQVTQMGQEVILRCVPISNHLYFYWYRQILGQKVEFLVSFYNNEISEKSEIFDDQFSVERPDGSNFTLKIRSTKLEDSAMYFCASRATGDTEAFFGQGTRLTVV.

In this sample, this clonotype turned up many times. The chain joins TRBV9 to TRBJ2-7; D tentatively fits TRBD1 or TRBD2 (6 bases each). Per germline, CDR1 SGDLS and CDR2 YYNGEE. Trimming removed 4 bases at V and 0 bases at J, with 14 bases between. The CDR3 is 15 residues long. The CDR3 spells CASSKGGLSSYEQYF. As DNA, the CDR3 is TGTGCCAGCAGCAAAGGGGGACTGAGCTCCTACGAGCAGTACTTC.

The CDR3 protein is CSGESQIDTQYF. Here the CDR3 DNA reads TGCAGCGGGGAGTCCCAGATAGATACGCAGTATTTT. V usage is TRBV29-1 and J usage is TRBJ2-3; TRBD2 is a possible D gene (5 bases). Germline V lookup: CDR1 SQVTM, CDR2 ANQGSEA. The CDR3 extends over 12 amino acids. V lost 7 bases and J 5 bases, leaving 13 bases between the germline ends.

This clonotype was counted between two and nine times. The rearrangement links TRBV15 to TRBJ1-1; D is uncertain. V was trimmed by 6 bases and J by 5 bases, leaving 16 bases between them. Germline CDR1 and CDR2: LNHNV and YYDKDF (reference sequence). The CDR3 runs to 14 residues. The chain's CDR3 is CATRESLRDTEAFF. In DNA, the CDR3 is TGTGCCACCAGGGAATCTCTTCGGGATACTGAAGCTTTCTTT.

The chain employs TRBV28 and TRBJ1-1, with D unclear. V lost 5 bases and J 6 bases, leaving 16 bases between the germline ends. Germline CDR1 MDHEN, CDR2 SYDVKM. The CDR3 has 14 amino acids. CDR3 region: CASSLVGFEAEAFF. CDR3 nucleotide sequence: TGTGCCAGCAGTCTAGTCGGTTTTGAGGCTGAAGCTTTCTTT.

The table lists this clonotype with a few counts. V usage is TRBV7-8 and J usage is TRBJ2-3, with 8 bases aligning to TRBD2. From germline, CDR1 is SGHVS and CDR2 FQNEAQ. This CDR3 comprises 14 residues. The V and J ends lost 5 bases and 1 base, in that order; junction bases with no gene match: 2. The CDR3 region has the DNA TGTGCCAGCAGCAAGACTAGCGGCACAGATACGCAGTATTTT. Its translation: CASSKTSGTDTQYF. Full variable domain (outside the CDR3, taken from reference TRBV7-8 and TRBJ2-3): GAGVSQSPRYKVAKRGQDVALRCDPISGHVSLFWYQQALGQGPEFLTYFQNEAQLDKSGLPSDRFFAERPEGSVSTLKIQRTQQEDSAVYLCASSKTSGTDTQYFGPGTRLTVL.

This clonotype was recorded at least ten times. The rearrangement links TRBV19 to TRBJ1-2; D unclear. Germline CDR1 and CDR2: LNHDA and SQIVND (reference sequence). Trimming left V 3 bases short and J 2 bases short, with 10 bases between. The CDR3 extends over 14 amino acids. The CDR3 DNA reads TGTGCCAGTAGTATGGCCAGGCTCAACTATGGCTACACCTTC. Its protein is CASSMARLNYGYTF.

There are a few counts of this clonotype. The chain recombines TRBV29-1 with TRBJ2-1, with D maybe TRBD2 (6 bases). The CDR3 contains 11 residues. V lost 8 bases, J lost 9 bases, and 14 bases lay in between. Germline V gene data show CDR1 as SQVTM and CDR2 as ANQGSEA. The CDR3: CSLGGLGEQFF. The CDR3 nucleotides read TGCAGCTTGGGGGGTCTGGGTGAGCAGTTCTTC.

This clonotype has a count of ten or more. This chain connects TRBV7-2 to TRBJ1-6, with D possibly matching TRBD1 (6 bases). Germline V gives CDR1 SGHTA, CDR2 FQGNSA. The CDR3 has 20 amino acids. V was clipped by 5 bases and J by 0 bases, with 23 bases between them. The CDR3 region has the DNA TGTGCCAGCAGCACCCCTCCCCGGGGGCGGGGGAGCTCCTATAATTCACCCCTCCACTTT. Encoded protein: CASSTPPRGRGSSYNSPLHF.